The clone carrying this T cell receptor beta chain has ten or more counts. Its matching antigen is unknown. The sample comes from a study of post-analysis software for immune sequencing data. On the study more broadly: Relapsing-remitting, secondary progressive and progressive-relapsing forms made up the multiple sclerosis disease courses. The study, taken as a whole, reports: Five TRBV segments were significantly more frequent in patients than in controls. TRBV5-6, TRBV5-1 and TRBV20-1 were among these segments. Under the F measure, samples that were prepared in one batch clustered strongly together.

The authors incorporated unique molecular identifiers into the TCR beta cDNA libraries. Around 500,000 cDNA molecules were obtained per 1 to 10 million input T cells. TCRdb re-called the PCR reads through MiXCR, storing one row per CDR3 protein. The table has about 540,000 distinct CDR3 sequences, around 31% seen once. Trimming removed 5 bases at V and 4 bases at J, with 15 bases between. The CDR3 runs to 13 residues. CDR1 and CDR2 from the germline V gene are DFQATT and SNEGSKA (reference sequence). The sequencing sample was made of blood. This chain connects TRBV20-1 to TRBJ2-7; a weak D match, TRBD1 (6 bases). The receptor was derived from a girl under 18 with multiple sclerosis. This chain's CDR3 is CSARSGHYYEQYF. In DNA, the CDR3 is TGCAGTGCTCGGTCGGGACACTATTACGAGCAGTACTTC.